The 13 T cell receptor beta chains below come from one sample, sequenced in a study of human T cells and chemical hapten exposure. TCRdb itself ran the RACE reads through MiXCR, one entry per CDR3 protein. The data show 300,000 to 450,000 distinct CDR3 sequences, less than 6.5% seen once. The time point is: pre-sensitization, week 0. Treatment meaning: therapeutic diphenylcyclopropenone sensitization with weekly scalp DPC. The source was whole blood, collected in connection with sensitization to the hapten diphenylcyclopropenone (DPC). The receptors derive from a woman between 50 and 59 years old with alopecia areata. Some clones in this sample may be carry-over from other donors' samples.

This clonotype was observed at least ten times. The CDR3 DNA is TGTGCCAGCAGCTTAGGACTCTATGGCTACACCTTC. This gives the protein CASSLGLYGYTF. V gene TRBV11-1 combines with J gene TRBJ1-2; D not certain. This CDR3 contains 12 residues. V lost 1 base and J 4 bases, leaving 4 bases between the germline ends. Germline V CDR1 and CDR2: SGHAT, FQDESV (reference sequence).

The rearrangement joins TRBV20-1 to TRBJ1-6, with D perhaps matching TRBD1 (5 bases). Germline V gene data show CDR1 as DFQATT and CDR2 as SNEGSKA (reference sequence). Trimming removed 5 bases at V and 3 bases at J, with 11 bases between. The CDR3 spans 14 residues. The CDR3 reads CSAGSGNYNSPLHF. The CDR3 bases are TGCAGTGCTGGGTCAGGGAACTATAATTCACCCCTCCACTTT.

Here the CDR3 DNA reads TGTGCCAGCAGCCAAGAGGTGGGACAGGGGGTGGATAATGAAAAACTGTTTTTT. It is translated as CASSQEVGQGVDNEKLFF. The V and J genes are TRBV4-2 and TRBJ1-4; 11 positions agree with TRBD1. Trimming removed 0 bases from V and 4 bases from J; junction bases left unmatched: 7. In germline, CDR1 is LGHNA, CDR2 YNFKEQ. CDR3 length equals 18 residues.

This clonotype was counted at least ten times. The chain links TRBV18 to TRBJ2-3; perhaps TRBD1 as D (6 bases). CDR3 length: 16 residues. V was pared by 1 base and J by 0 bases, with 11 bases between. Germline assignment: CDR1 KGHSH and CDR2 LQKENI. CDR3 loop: CASSPLLQGSTDTQYF. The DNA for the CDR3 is TGTGCCAGCTCACCACTCCTACAGGGTAGCACAGATACGCAGTATTTT.

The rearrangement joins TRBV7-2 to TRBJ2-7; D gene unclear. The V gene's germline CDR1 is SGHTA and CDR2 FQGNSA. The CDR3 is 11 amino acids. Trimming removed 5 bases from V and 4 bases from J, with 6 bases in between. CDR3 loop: CASSEPYEQYF. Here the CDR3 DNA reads TGTGCCAGCAGCGAGCCATACGAGCAGTACTTC.

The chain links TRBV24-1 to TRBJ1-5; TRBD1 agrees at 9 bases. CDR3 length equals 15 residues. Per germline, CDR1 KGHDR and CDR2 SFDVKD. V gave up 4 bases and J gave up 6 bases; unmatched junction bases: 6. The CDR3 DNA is TGTGCCACCAGTGAACCGGGACAGGGATTTCAGCCCCAGCATTTT. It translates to CATSEPGQGFQPQHF.

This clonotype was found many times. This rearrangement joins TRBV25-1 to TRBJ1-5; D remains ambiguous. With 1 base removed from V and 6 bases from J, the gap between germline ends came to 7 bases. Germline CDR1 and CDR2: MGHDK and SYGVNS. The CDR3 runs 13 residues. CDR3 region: CASSESDFQPQHF. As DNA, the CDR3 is TGTGCCAGCAGTGAATCAGACTTTCAGCCCCAGCATTTT.

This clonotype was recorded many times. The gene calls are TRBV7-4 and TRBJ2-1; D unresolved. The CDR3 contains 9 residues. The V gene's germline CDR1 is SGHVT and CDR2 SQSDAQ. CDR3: CLLYNEQFF. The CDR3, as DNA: TGTCTCCTCTACAATGAGCAGTTCTTC.

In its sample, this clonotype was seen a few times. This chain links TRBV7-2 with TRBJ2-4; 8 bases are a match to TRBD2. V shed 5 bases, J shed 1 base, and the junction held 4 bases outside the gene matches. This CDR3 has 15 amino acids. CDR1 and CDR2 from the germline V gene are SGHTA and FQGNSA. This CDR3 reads CASSPGRVAKNIQYF. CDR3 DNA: TGTGCCAGCAGCCCCGGGAGGGTGGCCAAAAACATTCAGTACTTC. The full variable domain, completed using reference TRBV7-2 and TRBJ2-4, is GAGVSQSPSNKVTEKGKDVELRCDPISGHTALYWYRQSLGQGLEFLIYFQGNSAPDKSGLPSDRFSAERTGGSVSTLTIQRTQQEDSAVYLCASSPGRVAKNIQYFGAGTRLSVL.

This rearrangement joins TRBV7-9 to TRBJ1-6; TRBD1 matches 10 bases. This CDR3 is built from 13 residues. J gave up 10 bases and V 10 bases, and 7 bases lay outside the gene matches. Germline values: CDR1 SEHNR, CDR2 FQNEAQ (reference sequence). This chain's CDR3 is CATPGTGESPLHF. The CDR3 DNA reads TGTGCCACACCCGGGACAGGGGAATCACCCCTCCACTTT. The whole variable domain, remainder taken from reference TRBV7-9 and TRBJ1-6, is DTGVSQNPRHKITKRGQNVTFRCDPISEHNRLYWYRQTLGQGPEFLTYFQNEAQLEKSRLLSDRFSAERPKGSFSTLEIQRTEQGDSAMYLCATPGTGESPLHFGNGTRLTVT.

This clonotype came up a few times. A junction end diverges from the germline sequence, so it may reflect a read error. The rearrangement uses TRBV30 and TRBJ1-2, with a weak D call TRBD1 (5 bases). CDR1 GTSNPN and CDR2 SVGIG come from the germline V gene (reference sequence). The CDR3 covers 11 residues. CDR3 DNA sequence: TGTGCCTGGAGTCGTTACCCCAGGGTTCACTTC. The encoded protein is CAWSRYPRVHF.

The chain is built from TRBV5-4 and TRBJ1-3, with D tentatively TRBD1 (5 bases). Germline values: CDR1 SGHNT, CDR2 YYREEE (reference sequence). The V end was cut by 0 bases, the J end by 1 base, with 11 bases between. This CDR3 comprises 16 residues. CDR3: CASSLEGVKSGNTIYF. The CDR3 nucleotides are TGTGCCAGCAGCTTGGAAGGGGTTAAATCTGGAAACACCATATATTTT.

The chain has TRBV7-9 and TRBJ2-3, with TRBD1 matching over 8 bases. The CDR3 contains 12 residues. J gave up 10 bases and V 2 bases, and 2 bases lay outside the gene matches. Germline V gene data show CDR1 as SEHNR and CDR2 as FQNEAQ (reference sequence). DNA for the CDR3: TGTGCCAGCAGCTTACAGGGACAGGCGCAGTATTTT. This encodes CASSLQGQAQYF. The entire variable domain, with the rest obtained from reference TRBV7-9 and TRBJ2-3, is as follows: DTGVSQNPRHKITKRGQNVTFRCDPISEHNRLYWYRQTLGQGPEFLTYFQNEAQLEKSRLLSDRFSAERPKGSFSTLEIQRTEQGDSAMYLCASSLQGQAQYFGPGTRLTVL.